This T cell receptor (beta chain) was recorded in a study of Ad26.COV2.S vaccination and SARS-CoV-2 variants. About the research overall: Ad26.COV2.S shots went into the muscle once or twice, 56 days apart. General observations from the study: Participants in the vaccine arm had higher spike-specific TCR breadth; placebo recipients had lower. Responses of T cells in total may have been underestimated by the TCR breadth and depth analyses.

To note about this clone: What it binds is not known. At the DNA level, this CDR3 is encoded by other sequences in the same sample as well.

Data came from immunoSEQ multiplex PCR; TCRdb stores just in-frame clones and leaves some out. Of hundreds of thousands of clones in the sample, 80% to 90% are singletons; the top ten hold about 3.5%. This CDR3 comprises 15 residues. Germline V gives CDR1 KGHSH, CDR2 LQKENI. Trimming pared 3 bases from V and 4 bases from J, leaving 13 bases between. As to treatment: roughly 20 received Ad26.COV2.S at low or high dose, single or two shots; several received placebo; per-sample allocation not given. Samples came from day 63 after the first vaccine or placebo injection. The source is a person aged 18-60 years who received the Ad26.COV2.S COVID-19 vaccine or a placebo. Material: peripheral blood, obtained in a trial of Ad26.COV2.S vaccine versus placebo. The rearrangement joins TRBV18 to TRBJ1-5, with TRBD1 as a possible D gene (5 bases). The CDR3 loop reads CASSPGTGGNQPQHF. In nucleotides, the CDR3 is TGTGCCAGCTCACCGGGGACGGGCGGGAATCAGCCCCAGCATTTT.